The present entry profiles one TCR beta chain with its context. Its antigen is undetermined. Trimming pared 8 bases from V and 0 bases from J, leaving 14 bases between. The germline gives CDR1 LNHDA, CDR2 SQIVND (reference sequence). There are 15 residues in the CDR3. The assay was immunoSEQ multiplex PCR, and TCRdb's table has in-frame clones only and misses some. The sample has about 2.2 million clones; approximately 94% are singletons. This record belongs to a study of shared clonotypes between healthy human individuals. The overall study: CD4 naive and CD4 memory each took three plates per donor, while CD8 naive took two and CD8 memory one. Study observations and caveats: Sorted-subset sequencing was shown by rarefaction to be incomplete despite large depth. Compared with memory subsets, naive subsets generally had larger estimated richness. Among non-shared clonotypes, generation probabilities were lower than among those shared by all four donors.

Naivety among CD8 cells was defined by CD45RO negativity and positive CCR7 selection, thereby excluding terminally differentiated effector memory CD45RA+ cells. Sample: naive CD8+ T cells from PBMCs. The chain employs TRBV19 and TRBJ2-1; D is ambiguous. The source is a man in his late teens or twenties in good health. Some clones in this sample may be carry-over from other donors' samples. The DNA of the CDR3 is TGTGCCAGTCGTTTTGACTCGAGCTCCTACAATGAGCAGTTCTTC. Translated: CASRFDSSSYNEQFF. The full variable domain, completed using reference TRBV19 and TRBJ2-1, is DGGITQSPKYLFRKEGQNVTLSCEQNLNHDAMYWYRQDPGQGLRLIYYSQIVNDFQKGDIAEGYSVSREKKESFPLTVTSAQKNPTAFYLCASRFDSSSYNEQFFGPGTRLTVL.